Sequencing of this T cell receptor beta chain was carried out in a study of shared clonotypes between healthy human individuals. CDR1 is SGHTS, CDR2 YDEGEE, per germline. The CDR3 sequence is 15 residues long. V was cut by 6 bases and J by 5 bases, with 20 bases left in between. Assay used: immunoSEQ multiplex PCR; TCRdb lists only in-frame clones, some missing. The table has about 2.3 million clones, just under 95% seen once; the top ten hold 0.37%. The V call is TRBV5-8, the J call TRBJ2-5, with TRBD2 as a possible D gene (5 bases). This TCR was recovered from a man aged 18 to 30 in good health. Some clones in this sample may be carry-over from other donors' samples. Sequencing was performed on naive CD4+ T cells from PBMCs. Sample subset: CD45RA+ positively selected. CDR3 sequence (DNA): TGTGCCAGCAACCCCTGGACTCCGAATGTGGAGACCCAGTACTTC. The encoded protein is CASNPWTPNVETQYF.